The 18 T cell receptor beta chains reported below all come from one sample, sequenced in a study of blood T cells in healthy people across ages. A second about 7 to 12 cycle PCR used barcoded and J-beta primers. TCRdb redid the calling of the 5' RACE reads with MiXCR, one entry per CDR3 protein. Found here are roughly 1.9 million distinct CDR3 sequences, roughly two fifths of them singletons; the top ten hold approximately 22%. Input material: blood. These receptors came from a human donor in good health.

This clonotype was seen more than once but under ten times. The rearrangement uses TRBV12-3 or TRBV12-4 and TRBJ2-3, with a weak D call TRBD2 (6 bases). V was clipped by 1 base and J by 4 bases, with 12 bases between them. The CDR3 runs 15 residues. The CDR3 DNA reads TGTGCCAGCAGTTTAGGAATAGCGGTATCAGATACGCAGTATTTT. It translates to CASSLGIAVSDTQYF.

This clonotype was counted once. This chain uses TRBV16 with TRBJ1-2; D unclear. Trimming cost V 4 bases and J 5 bases, with 11 bases left between them. The germline V gene has CDR1 KGHSY and CDR2 FQNENV. The CDR3 contains 13 residues. The CDR3 sequence is CASSPGMAYGYTF. The DNA for the CDR3 is TGTGCCAGCAGCCCGGGGATGGCGTATGGCTACACCTTC.

The chain has TRBV24-1 and TRBJ1-1, with D uncertain. V lost 3 bases, J lost 8 bases, and 12 bases lay in between. The germline CDR1 and CDR2 sequences are KGHDR and SFDVKD. The CDR3 runs to 13 residues. In DNA form, the CDR3 reads TGTGCCACCAGTGATGGAGCAGACCCCGAAGCTTTCTTT. Translation: CATSDGADPEAFF.

This chain's CDR3 is CASSLTPQYEQYF. DNA of the CDR3: TGTGCCAGCAGCTTAACGCCTCAGTACGAGCAGTACTTC. The chain is built from TRBV7-3 and TRBJ2-7; no reliable D call. V lost 0 bases to trimming and J lost 4 bases, with 7 bases between them. The germline gives CDR1 SGHTA, CDR2 FQGTGA. This CDR3 spans 13 amino acids.

The gene calls are TRBV4-1 and TRBJ2-2; 8 bases are shared with TRBD1. The CDR3 totals 15 residues. Trimming took 3 bases from V and 6 from J; bases not matched to a gene: 6. Germline loops: CDR1 MGHRA, CDR2 YSYEKL. The CDR3 sequence is CASSHATGVAGELFF. CDR3 nucleotide sequence: TGCGCCAGCAGCCACGCGACAGGGGTAGCCGGGGAGCTGTTTTTT.

The chain carries TRBV12-3 or TRBV12-4 and TRBJ2-5; D is perhaps TRBD1 (5 bases). The CDR3 covers 15 residues. V lost 5 bases and J 5 bases, leaving 18 bases between the germline ends. The CDR3, as DNA: TGTGCCAGCAGTCTTGGGGCTGGGCCAAGGGAGACCCAGTACTTC. This gives the protein CASSLGAGPRETQYF.

The chain employs TRBV12-3 or TRBV12-4 and TRBJ2-1, with D perhaps given as TRBD1 or TRBD2 (6 bases each). The germline V and J ends were trimmed by 4 bases and 0 bases, with 10 bases remaining between them. The CDR3 runs 15 residues. The CDR3 DNA reads as TGTGCCAGCAGTTCAGGGGACTTCTCCTACAATGAGCAGTTCTTC. Protein sequence: CASSSGDFSYNEQFF.

The rearrangement joins TRBV6-1 to TRBJ2-4; possibly TRBD1 or TRBD2 for D (5 bases each). The V and J ends lost 5 bases and 1 base respectively, with 24 bases between them. The CDR3 contains 19 residues. Germline CDR1 and CDR2: MNHNS and SASEGT. The CDR3 here is CASSKLSGTGLGAKNIQYF. The CDR3 region has the DNA TGTGCCAGCAGTAAACTATCAGGGACGGGCCTTGGGGCCAAAAACATTCAGTACTTC.

This clonotype has just a few counts. This chain links TRBV6-6 with TRBJ2-3, with 7 bases identical to TRBD2. The length of the CDR3 is 15 residues. V was pared by 6 bases and J by 1 base, with 7 bases of the junction left unmatched. Per germline, CDR1 MNHNY and CDR2 SVGAGI (reference sequence). The CDR3 here is CASSSSGYRTDTQYF. The CDR3 DNA follows: TGTGCCAGCAGCTCTAGCGGATATCGCACAGATACGCAGTATTTT.

The rearrangement links TRBV5-5 to TRBJ2-1, with 7 bases identical to TRBD1. With 0 bases clipped from V and 4 bases from J, the junction kept 7 bases outside the gene matches. Germline V CDR1 and CDR2: SGHKS, YYEKEE (reference sequence). The CDR3 covers 16 residues. The CDR3 DNA follows: TGTGCCAGCAGCTTGGGGTCGGGACAGATTTACAATGAGCAGTTCTTC. Translating it yields CASSLGSGQIYNEQFF. Using reference TRBV5-5 and TRBJ2-1 for the parts outside the CDR3, the full variable domain is DAGVTQSPTHLIKTRGQQVTLRCSPISGHKSVSWYQQVLGQGPQFIFQYYEKEERGRGNFPDRFSARQFPNYSSELNVNALLLGDSALYLCASSLGSGQIYNEQFFGPGTRLTVL.

This clonotype was recorded a few times. The gene calls are TRBV10-3 and TRBJ2-1; D gene uncertain. Near its end, the DNA agrees better with TRBJ2-7, so the J call may be wrong. Germline V lookup: CDR1 ENHRY, CDR2 SYGVKD. This CDR3 comprises 11 residues. The CDR3: CAISANFEQYF. The CDR3 DNA reads TGTGCCATCAGTGCAAACTTCGAGCAGTACTTC.

The chain combines TRBV4-3 with TRBJ1-6, with a weak D call TRBD1 (5 bases). The V end was cut by 0 bases, the J end by 7 bases, with 10 bases between. Germline lookup yields CDR1 LGHNA and CDR2 YSLEER. The CDR3 contains 15 residues. CDR3 sequence: CASSQEVGVNSPLHF. The CDR3 DNA reads as TGCGCCAGCAGCCAAGAAGTGGGGGTCAATTCACCCCTCCACTTT.

The chain couples TRBV12-3 or TRBV12-4 to TRBJ1-1, with D possibly TRBD1 on 6 matching bases. The CDR3 has 12 amino acids. V lost 10 bases and J lost 3, with 12 bases in between. CDR3 bases: TGTGCCACCGGTACAGGGTACACTGAAGCTTTCTTT. This translates into CATGTGYTEAFF.

The chain recombines TRBV5-1 with TRBJ2-3, with D perhaps given as TRBD1 or TRBD2 (6 bases each). This CDR3 region has 17 residues. V lost 4 bases and J 2 bases, leaving 20 bases between the germline ends. Germline V gene sequence: CDR1 SGHRS, CDR2 YFSETQ. CDR3 residues: CASSPWSTGADTDTQYF. The CDR3, as DNA: TGCGCCAGCAGCCCTTGGTCTACGGGGGCTGACACAGATACGCAGTATTTT.

J is TRBJ2-2 and V is TRBV24-1; TRBD1 is a possible D gene (5 bases). V was cut by 1 base and J by 0 bases, with 8 bases left in between. This CDR3 spans 16 amino acids. CDR1 is KGHDR and CDR2 is SFDVKD in the germline V gene. The CDR3 is CATSDFRETNTGELFF. In DNA form, the CDR3 reads TGTGCCACCAGTGATTTCAGGGAAACGAACACCGGGGAGCTGTTTTTT.

This sequence joins TRBV7-2 and TRBJ1-4, with D perhaps matching TRBD1 (6 bases). The V gene lost 1 base and the J gene lost 4 bases, with 10 bases spanning the gap. Per the germline V gene, CDR1 is SGHTA and CDR2 is FQGNSA. The CDR3 covers 15 residues. CDR3 loop: CASSLDGQINEKLFF. DNA of the CDR3: TGTGCCAGCAGCTTAGACGGACAGATTAATGAAAAACTGTTTTTT.

This clonotype was seen only a few times. V usage is TRBV7-2 and J usage is TRBJ2-3; 16 bases fit TRBD2. This CDR3 comprises 16 residues. The germline V gene has CDR1 SGHTA and CDR2 FQGNSA. The V and J ends lost 4 bases and 6 bases, in that order; junction bases with no gene match: 4. The CDR3, as DNA: TGTGCCAGCAGCTCGGGACTAGCGGGGGGGAGGGATACGCAGTATTTT. Translation gives CASSSGLAGGRDTQYF.

CDR3 loop: CATSRERGPRHLDGNQPQHF. For the CDR3, the DNA is TGTGCCACCAGCAGAGAAAGGGGACCGAGGCACCTAGACGGCAATCAGCCCCAGCATTTT. The chain uses TRBV15 and TRBJ1-5; D possibly corresponds to TRBD1 (5 bases). The germline V gene has CDR1 LNHNV and CDR2 YYDKDF (reference sequence). V dropped 0 bases and J dropped 2 bases, with 23 bases sitting between them. This CDR3 spans 20 amino acids.